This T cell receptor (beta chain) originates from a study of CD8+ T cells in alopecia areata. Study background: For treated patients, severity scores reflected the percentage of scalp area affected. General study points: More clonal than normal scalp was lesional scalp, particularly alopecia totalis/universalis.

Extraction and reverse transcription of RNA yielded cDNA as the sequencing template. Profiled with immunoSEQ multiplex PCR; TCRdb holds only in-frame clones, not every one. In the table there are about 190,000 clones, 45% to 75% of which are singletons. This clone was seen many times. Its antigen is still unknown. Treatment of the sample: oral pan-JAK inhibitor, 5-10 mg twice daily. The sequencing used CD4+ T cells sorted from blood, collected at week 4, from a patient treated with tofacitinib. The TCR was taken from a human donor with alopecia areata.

This chain's CDR3 is CATEERSQQYF. CDR3 sequence (DNA): TGTGCCACGGAGGAAAGATCGCAGCAGTACTTC. V is TRBV10-3 and J is TRBJ2-7; possibly TRBD2 for D (5 bases). Germline lookup yields CDR1 ENHRY and CDR2 SYGVKD. This CDR3 region has 11 residues. The V and J ends lost 10 bases and 8 bases respectively, with 15 bases between them.